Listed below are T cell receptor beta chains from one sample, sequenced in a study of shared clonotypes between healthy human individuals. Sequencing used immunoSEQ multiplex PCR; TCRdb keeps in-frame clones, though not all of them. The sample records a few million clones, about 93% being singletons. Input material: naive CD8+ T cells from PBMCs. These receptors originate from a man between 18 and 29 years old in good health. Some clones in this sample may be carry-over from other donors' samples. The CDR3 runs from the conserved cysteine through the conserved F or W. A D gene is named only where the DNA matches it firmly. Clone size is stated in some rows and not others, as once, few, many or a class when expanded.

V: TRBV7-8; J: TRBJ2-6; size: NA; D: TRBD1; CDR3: CASSPGTGRANVLTF; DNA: TGTGCCAGCAGCCCGGGGACAGGGCGGGCCAACGTCCTGACTTTC
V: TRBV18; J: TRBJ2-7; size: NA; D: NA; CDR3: CASSPQDKPSYEQYF; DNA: TGTGCCAGCTCACCACAGGACAAGCCCTCCTACGAGCAGTACTTC
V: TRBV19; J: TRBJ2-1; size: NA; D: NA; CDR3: CASSIDTKGMTEQFF; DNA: TGTGCCAGTAGTATAGATACGAAGGGTATGACTGAGCAGTTCTTC
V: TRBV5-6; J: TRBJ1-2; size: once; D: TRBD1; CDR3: CASRPTGDYGYTF; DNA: TGTGCCAGCAGACCAACAGGGGACTATGGCTACACCTTC
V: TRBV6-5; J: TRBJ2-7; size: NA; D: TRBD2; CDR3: CASSYSSGGSYEQHF; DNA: TGTGCCAGCAGTTACTCTTCGGGAGGCTCCTACGAGCAGCACTTC
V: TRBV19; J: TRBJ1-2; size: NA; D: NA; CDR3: CASSWLGGASYGYTF; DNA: TGTGCCAGTAGTTGGTTGGGCGGGGCCAGCTATGGCTACACCTTC
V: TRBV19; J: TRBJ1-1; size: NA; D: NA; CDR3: CASRQGPTEAFF; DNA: TGTGCCAGTAGACAGGGCCCCACTGAAGCTTTCTTT
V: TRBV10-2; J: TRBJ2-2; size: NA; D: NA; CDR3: CASSVGAGELFF; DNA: TGCGCCAGCAGTGTCGGGGCCGGGGAGCTGTTTTTT
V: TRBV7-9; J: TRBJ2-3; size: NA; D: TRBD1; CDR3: CASSPRTGARTDTQYF; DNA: TGTGCCAGCAGCCCACGAACAGGGGCGCGCACAGATACGCAGTATTTT
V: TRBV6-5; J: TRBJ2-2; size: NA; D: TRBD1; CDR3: CASRTGGGELFF; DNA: TGTGCCAGCCGGACAGGGGGCGGGGAGCTGTTTTTT
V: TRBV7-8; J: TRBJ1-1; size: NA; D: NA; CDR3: CASSNIFGGGNTEAFF; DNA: TGTGCCAGCAGCAATATTTTTGGGGGGGGAAACACTGAAGCTTTCTTT
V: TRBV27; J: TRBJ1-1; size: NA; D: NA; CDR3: CASSFDTVEGGSEAFF; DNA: TGTGCCAGCAGTTTTGACACTGTGGAGGGAGGTTCTGAAGCTTTCTTT
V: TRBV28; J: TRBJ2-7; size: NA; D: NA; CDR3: CASSFRSAGGTYEQYF; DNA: TGTGCCAGCAGTTTTAGGTCGGCAGGAGGGACCTACGAGCAGTACTTC
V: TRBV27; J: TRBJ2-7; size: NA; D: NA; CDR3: CASSSGIAGEQYF; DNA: TGTGCCAGCAGTTCGGGGATAGCAGGCGAGCAGTACTTC
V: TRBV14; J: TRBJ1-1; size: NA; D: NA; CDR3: CASSRLPRTEAFF; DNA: TGTGCCAGCAGCCGACTCCCTAGAACTGAAGCTTTCTTT
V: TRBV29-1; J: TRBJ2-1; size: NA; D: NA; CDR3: CSVSQHGEQFF; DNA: TGCAGCGTATCTCAACACGGGGAGCAGTTCTTC
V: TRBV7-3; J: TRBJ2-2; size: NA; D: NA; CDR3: CASSPSLFQRKYTGELFF; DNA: TGTGCCAGCAGCCCTTCTCTTTTCCAGCGGAAATACACCGGGGAGCTGTTTTTT
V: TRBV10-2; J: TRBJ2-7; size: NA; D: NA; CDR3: CASSERGDEQYF; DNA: TGCGCCAGCAGTGAGAGAGGGGACGAGCAGTACTTC
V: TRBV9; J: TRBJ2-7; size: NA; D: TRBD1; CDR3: CASTGEEADEQYF; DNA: TGTGCCAGTACAGGGGAAGAAGCGGACGAGCAGTACTTC
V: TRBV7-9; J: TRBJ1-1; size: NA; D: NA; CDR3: CASSQTENTEAFF; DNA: TGTGCCAGCAGCCAGACAGAGAACACTGAAGCTTTCTTT
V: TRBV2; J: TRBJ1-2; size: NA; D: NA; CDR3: CASSPRARDNYGYTF; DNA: TGTGCCAGCAGTCCACGGGCCAGAGACAACTATGGCTACACCTTC
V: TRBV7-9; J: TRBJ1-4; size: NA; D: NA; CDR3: CASWGFNNEKLFF; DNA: TGTGCCAGTTGGGGGTTTAATAATGAAAAACTGTTTTTT
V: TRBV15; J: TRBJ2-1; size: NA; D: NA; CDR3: CATSRQAASTNEQFF; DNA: TGTGCCACCAGCAGACAAGCGGCTAGTACCAATGAGCAGTTCTTC
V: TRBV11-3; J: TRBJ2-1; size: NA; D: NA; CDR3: CASSLSQGSNEQFF; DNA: TGTGCCAGCAGCTTAAGCCAGGGAAGCAATGAGCAGTTCTTC
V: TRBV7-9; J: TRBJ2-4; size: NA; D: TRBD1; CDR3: CASSLGRGRRMGENIQYF; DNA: TGTGCCAGCAGCTTGGGCAGGGGGAGACGGATGGGAGAAAACATTCAGTACTTC
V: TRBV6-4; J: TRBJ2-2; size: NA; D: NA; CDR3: CASSDSGGELFF; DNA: TGTGCCAGCAGTGACTCCGGCGGGGAGCTGTTTTTT
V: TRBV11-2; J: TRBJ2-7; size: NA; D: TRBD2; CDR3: CASSLLAGSSYEQYF; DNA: TGTGCCAGCAGCCTACTAGCGGGAAGCTCCTACGAGCAGTACTTC
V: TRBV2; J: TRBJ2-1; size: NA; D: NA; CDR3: CASSELATEQFF; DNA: TGTGCCAGCAGTGAACTAGCGACTGAGCAGTTCTTC
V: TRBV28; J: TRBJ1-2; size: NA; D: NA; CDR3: CASSFEGLGYGYTF; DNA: TGTGCCAGCAGTTTTGAGGGGTTGGGCTATGGCTACACCTTC
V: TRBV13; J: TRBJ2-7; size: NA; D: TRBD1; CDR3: CASREGQENEQYF; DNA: TGTGCCAGCAGAGAGGGACAGGAAAACGAGCAGTACTTC
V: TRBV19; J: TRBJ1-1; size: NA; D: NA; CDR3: CASNRGVYTEAFF; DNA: TGTGCCAGTAATAGGGGAGTCTACACTGAAGCTTTCTTT
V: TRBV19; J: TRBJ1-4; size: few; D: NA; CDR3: CASSIGLPYEKLFF; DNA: TGTGCCAGTAGTATAGGACTCCCCTATGAAAAACTGTTTTTT
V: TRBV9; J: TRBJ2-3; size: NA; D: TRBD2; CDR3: CASSVVSSGTDTQYF; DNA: TGTGCCAGCAGCGTAGTGTCTAGCGGGACAGATACGCAGTATTTT
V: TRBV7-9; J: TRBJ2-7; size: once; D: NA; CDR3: CASSADGRWEQYF; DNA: TGTGCCAGCAGCGCAGACGGCCGATGGGAGCAGTACTTC
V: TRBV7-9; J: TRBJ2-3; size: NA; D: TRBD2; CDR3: CASKGRWTSDTDTQYF; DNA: TGTGCCAGCAAGGGGAGGTGGACTAGCGACACAGATACGCAGTATTTT
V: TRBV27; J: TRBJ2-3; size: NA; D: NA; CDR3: CASSLHVGARDTQYF; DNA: TGTGCCAGCAGTTTACACGTGGGAGCGAGAGATACGCAGTATTTT
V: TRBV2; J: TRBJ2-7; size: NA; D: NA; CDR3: CASHAGLEQYF; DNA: TGTGCCAGCCATGCAGGGCTCGAGCAGTACTTC
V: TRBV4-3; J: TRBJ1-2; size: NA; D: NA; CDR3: CASSPYLGANYGYTF; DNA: TGCGCCAGCAGCCCGTACCTAGGAGCTAACTATGGCTACACCTTC
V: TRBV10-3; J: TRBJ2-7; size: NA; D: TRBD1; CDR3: CAISERDRHYEQYF; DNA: TGTGCCATCAGTGAGAGGGACAGACATTACGAGCAGTACTTC
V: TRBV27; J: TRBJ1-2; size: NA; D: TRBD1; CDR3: CASSDRGGYGYTF; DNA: TGTGCCAGCAGTGACAGGGGGGGTTATGGCTACACCTTC
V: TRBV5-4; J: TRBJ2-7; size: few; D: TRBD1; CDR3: CASSLNRGTGAEQYF; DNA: TGTGCCAGCAGCTTAAACAGGGGCACTGGGGCCGAGCAGTACTTC
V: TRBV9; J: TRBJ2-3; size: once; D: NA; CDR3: CASSVVPRDGLVYTQYF; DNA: TGTGCCAGCAGCGTAGTGCCCCGGGACGGCCTCGTGTATACGCAGTATTTT
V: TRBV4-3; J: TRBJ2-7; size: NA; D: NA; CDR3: CASSQELLATYEQYF; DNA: TGCGCCAGCAGCCAAGAACTGCTAGCGACCTACGAGCAGTACTTC